This entry is about one T cell receptor beta chain. These data are taken from a study of blood T cell repertoires in COVID-19. Study in general: Samples came from the United States, Italy and Spain, spanning acute and convalescent COVID-19. The cDNA or gDNA used as material had been derived from T cells, B-cell-depleted T cells, or PBMCs.

In the authors' methods: Amplifying reference gene primers gave estimates of nucleated cell counts. TCRdb's copy holds only in-frame clones and misses some; the assay was immunoSEQ multiplex PCR. The DNA was the basis for D and trimming; V, J and clone size are from that table. Seen here are 150,000 to 200,000 clones, 75% to 90% observed once, and the top ten hold about 3%. The germline V gene encodes CDR1 SSHAT and CDR2 FNYEAQ (reference sequence). J was trimmed by 10 bases and V by 4 bases; bases with no gene match: 15. This CDR3 is built from 15 residues. Sequenced input: peripheral blood. This receptor was taken from a human donor with acute or convalescent COVID-19. The donor label of this sample is uncertain. This sequence joins TRBV7-7 and TRBJ2-5; 7 nucleotides align to TRBD1. This chain's CDR3 is CASSSQTGTEIIQYF. CDR3 sequence (DNA): TGTGCCAGCAGCTCCCAGACCGGGACAGAAATCATCCAGTACTTC.